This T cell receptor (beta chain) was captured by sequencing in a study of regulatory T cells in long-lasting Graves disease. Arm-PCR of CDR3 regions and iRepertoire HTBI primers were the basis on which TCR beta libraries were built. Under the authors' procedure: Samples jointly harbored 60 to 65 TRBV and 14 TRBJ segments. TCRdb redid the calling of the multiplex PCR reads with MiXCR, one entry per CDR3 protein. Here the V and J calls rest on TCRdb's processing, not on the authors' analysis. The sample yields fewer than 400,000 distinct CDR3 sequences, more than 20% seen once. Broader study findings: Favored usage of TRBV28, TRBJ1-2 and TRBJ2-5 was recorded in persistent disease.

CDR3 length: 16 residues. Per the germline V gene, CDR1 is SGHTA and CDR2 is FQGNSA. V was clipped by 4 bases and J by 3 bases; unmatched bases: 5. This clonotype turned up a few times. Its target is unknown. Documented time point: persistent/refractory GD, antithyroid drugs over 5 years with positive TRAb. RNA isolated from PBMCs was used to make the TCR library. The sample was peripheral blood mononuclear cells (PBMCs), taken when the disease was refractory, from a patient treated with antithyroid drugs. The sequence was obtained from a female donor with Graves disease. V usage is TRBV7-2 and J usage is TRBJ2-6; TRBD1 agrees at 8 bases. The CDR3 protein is CASSSPRGLGANVLTF. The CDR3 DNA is TGTGCCAGCAGCTCTCCCAGGGGGCTTGGGGCCAACGTCCTGACTTTC.